The rows below give T cell receptor beta chains drawn from one sample of a study of blood T cells in healthy people across ages. TCRdb redid the calling of the 5' RACE reads with MiXCR, one entry per CDR3 protein. The sample yields fewer than 900,000 distinct CDR3 sequences, about 42% seen once. Sequencing used blood. The receptors derive from a woman in her fifties or sixties in good health. Both conserved end residues are part of each CDR3. Fields, in order: J gene, D gene, clone size, V gene, CDR3 protein, CDR3 DNA. The D gene is left open where the match is weak. For some rows the clone size is stated as once, few or many, or as a class when expanded; others skip it.

TRBJ2-3	-	-	TRBV12-3/TRBV12-4	CASSTWRADTQYF	TGTGCCAGCAGTACCTGGAGGGCAGATACGCAGTATTTT
TRBJ2-2	-	-	TRBV6-6	CASRGAIGELFF	TGTGCCAGCAGAGGGGCCATCGGGGAGCTGTTTTTT
TRBJ2-7	-	-	TRBV20-1	CSASEKGNEQYF	TGCAGTGCTAGCGAAAAGGGGAATGAGCAGTACTTC
TRBJ1-5	-	-	TRBV16	CASSQSDVIYQPQHF	TGTGCCAGCAGCCAGTCGGACGTTATCTATCAGCCCCAGCATTTT
TRBJ2-7	-	many	TRBV13	CASSLQGEQYF	TGTGCCAGCAGTTTACAAGGGGAGCAGTACTTC
TRBJ2-5	TRBD2	few	TRBV12-3/TRBV12-4	CASTPTSGIETQYF	TGTGCCAGCACCCCGACTAGCGGGATAGAGACCCAGTACTTC
TRBJ2-5	-	-	TRBV20-1	CRLGNQETQYF	TGCAGGCTCGGGAATCAAGAGACCCAGTACTTC
TRBJ1-4	-	-	TRBV27	CASSRREATNEKLFF	TGTGCCAGCAGTCGCAGGGAAGCAACTAATGAAAAACTGTTTTTT
TRBJ2-3	TRBD1	-	TRBV10-3	CAISTGGTDTQYF	TGTGCCATCAGTACAGGGGGCACAGATACGCAGTATTTT
TRBJ2-5	TRBD2	-	TRBV7-2	CASSLSSGGTQETQYF	TGTGCCAGCAGCTTATCTAGCGGGGGGACCCAAGAGACCCAGTACTTC
TRBJ2-3	TRBD2	many	TRBV10-3	CAISPAGADTQYF	TGTGCCATCAGCCCAGCGGGGGCAGATACGCAGTATTTT
TRBJ2-7	-	-	TRBV6-6	CASSYNHNEQYF	TGTGCCAGCAGTTATAATCACAACGAGCAGTACTTC
TRBJ2-6	-	-	TRBV28	CASSSVEGSGANVLTF	TGTGCCAGCAGTTCAGTGGAGGGCTCTGGGGCCAACGTCCTGACTTTC
TRBJ2-7	-	-	TRBV29-1	CSVESSSPEQYF	TGCAGCGTTGAATCTTCAAGCCCCGAGCAGTACTTC
TRBJ2-1	-	few	TRBV4-1	CASSQDEGDSYNEQFF	TGCGCCAGCAGCCAAGATGAGGGAGACTCCTACAATGAGCAGTTCTTC
TRBJ2-1	-	-	TRBV20-1	CSARRTTDNEQFF	TGCAGTGCTAGACGGACTACCGACAATGAGCAGTTCTTC
TRBJ2-7	TRBD1	-	TRBV6-5	CASRPGTGSPEQYF	TGTGCCAGCAGGCCCGGGACAGGGTCGCCCGAGCAGTACTTC
TRBJ2-3	-	-	TRBV12-3/TRBV12-4	CASIWEDTTDTQYF	TGTGCCAGCATCTGGGAGGACACAACAGATACGCAGTATTTT
TRBJ1-1	-	-	TRBV6-5	CASSYSEPNTEAFF	TGTGCCAGCAGTTACTCAGAGCCGAACACTGAAGCTTTCTTT
TRBJ2-3	-	few	TRBV20-1	CSVGRGGADTQYF	TGCAGTGTAGGGCGGGGTGGGGCAGATACGCAGTATTTT
TRBJ2-3	-	once	TRBV5-1	CASSLARGATDTQYF	TGCGCCAGCAGCTTGGCTAGGGGGGCTACCGATACGCAGTATTTT
TRBJ2-3	TRBD2	many	TRBV29-1	CSVEAGGPTDTQYF	TGCAGCGTTGAAGCGGGAGGGCCCACAGATACGCAGTATTTT
TRBJ2-5	-	many	TRBV6-2/TRBV6-3	CASSAGPQYQETQYF	TGTGCCAGCAGCGCGGGACCCCAGTACCAAGAGACCCAGTACTTC
TRBJ2-1	-	-	TRBV20-1	CSARDPTYNEQFF	TGCAGTGCTAGAGATCCAACCTACAATGAGCAGTTCTTC
TRBJ2-7	TRBD1	few	TRBV3-1	CASQQRTGPHYEQYF	TGTGCCAGCCAACAACGGACAGGCCCCCACTACGAGCAGTACTTC
TRBJ2-1	TRBD2	many	TRBV12-3/TRBV12-4	CASSLVSLTKRGNYNEQFF	TGTGCCAGCAGTTTAGTATCCCTGACTAAGCGGGGAAACTACAATGAGCAGTTCTTC
TRBJ1-1	-	few	TRBV3-1	CASSQEARAFF	TGTGCCAGCAGCCAAGAAGCGCGTGCTTTCTTT
TRBJ2-1	-	few	TRBV20-1	CSAISASEGFNEQFF	TGCAGTGCTATTTCGGCCTCGGAGGGTTTCAATGAGCAGTTCTTC
TRBJ2-7	-	-	TRBV21-1	CASNRHCSYNEQYF	TGTGCCAGCAACAGACACTGCTCCTACAATGAGCAGTACTTC
TRBJ1-1	-	few	TRBV20-1	CSGSDTEAFF	TGCAGTGGTAGCGACACTGAAGCTTTCTTT
TRBJ2-1	-	-	TRBV6-5	CASSYSGTTSYNEQFF	TGTGCCAGCAGTTATAGTGGGACGACATCCTACAATGAGCAGTTCTTC
TRBJ2-1	TRBD1	-	TRBV10-3	CAINGQVSSYNEQFF	TGTGCCATCAATGGACAGGTCAGCTCCTACAATGAGCAGTTCTTC
TRBJ2-5	TRBD2	many	TRBV29-1	CGGLAGVGETQYF	TGCGGGGGGCTAGCGGGAGTTGGGGAGACCCAGTACTTC
TRBJ1-1	-	-	TRBV11-2	CASSLDRSREAFF	TGTGCCAGCAGCTTAGATCGATCGCGTGAAGCTTTCTTT
TRBJ1-5	-	-	TRBV7-2	CASSLFLDGNQPQHF	TGTGCCAGCAGCTTGTTTTTGGATGGGAATCAGCCCCAGCATTTT
TRBJ2-7	TRBD1	-	TRBV12-3/TRBV12-4	CASSARTGGDEQYF	TGTGCCAGCAGTGCCAGGACAGGGGGCGACGAGCAGTACTTC
TRBJ2-3	-	-	TRBV7-6	CASSPQRQSSTDTQYF	TGTGCCAGCAGCCCCCAGAGACAGTCTAGCACAGATACGCAGTATTTT
TRBJ2-1	TRBD2	-	TRBV9	CASSAQGLADNEQFF	TGTGCCAGCAGCGCCCAGGGACTAGCTGACAATGAGCAGTTCTTC
TRBJ2-7	-	-	TRBV21-1	CASSPRAGTGGGYEQYF	TGTGCCAGCAGCCCCAGAGCCGGGACAGGGGGCGGCTACGAGCAGTACTTC
TRBJ2-7	-	many	TRBV9	CASSVRGAGYEQYF	TGTGCCAGCAGCGTCAGGGGCGCGGGTTACGAGCAGTACTTC
TRBJ1-2	-	few	TRBV11-2	CASSLDHSSNYGYTF	TGTGCCAGCAGCTTAGATCACAGTTCTAACTATGGCTACACCTTC
TRBJ2-1	TRBD2	-	TRBV7-9	CASSLRGSDLNEQFF	TGTGCCAGCAGCTTACGCGGGAGTGATTTGAATGAGCAGTTCTTC
TRBJ2-1	-	-	TRBV5-8	CASSEGRRGSYEQFF	TGTGCCAGCAGCGAGGGACGGAGGGGGTCCTACGAGCAGTTCTTC
TRBJ2-7	-	-	TRBV10-1	CASSEAGIRYEQYF	TGCGCCAGCAGTGAGGCAGGAATCCGATACGAGCAGTACTTC
TRBJ2-1	TRBD2	-	TRBV7-2	CASSSDPAGNNEQFF	TGTGCCAGCAGCTCCGACCCAGCGGGGAACAATGAGCAGTTCTTC
TRBJ1-6	-	few	TRBV27	CASCQGRGNSPLHF	TGTGCTAGCTGCCAGGGGCGGGGTAATTCACCCCTCCACTTT
TRBJ1-1	TRBD1	many	TRBV29-1	CSALWQGAQAFF	TGCAGCGCTCTCTGGCAGGGGGCCCAAGCTTTCTTT
TRBJ2-1	TRBD2	-	TRBV14	CASSSGASGRDEQFF	TGTGCCAGCAGCTCAGGGGCTAGCGGGAGAGATGAGCAGTTCTTC
TRBJ2-3	TRBD2	few	TRBV6-2/TRBV6-3	CASSLSGEDTQYF	TGTGCCAGCAGTTTAAGCGGGGAGGATACGCAGTATTTT
TRBJ1-2	TRBD1	-	TRBV6-5	CASSYETNRGLSYGYTF	TGTGCCAGCAGTTACGAAACTAACAGGGGGCTAAGCTATGGCTACACCTTC
TRBJ2-7	TRBD1	few	TRBV6-2/TRBV6-3	CASRPRQGRYEQYF	TGTGCCAGCAGACCCCGACAGGGCCGCTACGAGCAGTACTTC